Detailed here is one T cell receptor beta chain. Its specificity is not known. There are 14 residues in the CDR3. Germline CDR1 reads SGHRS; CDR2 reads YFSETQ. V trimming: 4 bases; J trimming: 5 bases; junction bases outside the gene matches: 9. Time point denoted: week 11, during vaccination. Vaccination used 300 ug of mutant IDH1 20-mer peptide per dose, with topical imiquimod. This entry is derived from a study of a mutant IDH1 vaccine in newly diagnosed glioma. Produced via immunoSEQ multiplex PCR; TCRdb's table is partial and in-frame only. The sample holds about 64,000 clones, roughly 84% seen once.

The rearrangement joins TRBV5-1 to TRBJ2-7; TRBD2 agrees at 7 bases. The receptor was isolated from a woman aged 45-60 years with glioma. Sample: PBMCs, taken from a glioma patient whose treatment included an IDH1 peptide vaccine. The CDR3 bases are TGCGCCAGCAGCCCAAGGTCGGGGGGAGACGAGCAGTACTTC. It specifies CASSPRSGGDEQYF.